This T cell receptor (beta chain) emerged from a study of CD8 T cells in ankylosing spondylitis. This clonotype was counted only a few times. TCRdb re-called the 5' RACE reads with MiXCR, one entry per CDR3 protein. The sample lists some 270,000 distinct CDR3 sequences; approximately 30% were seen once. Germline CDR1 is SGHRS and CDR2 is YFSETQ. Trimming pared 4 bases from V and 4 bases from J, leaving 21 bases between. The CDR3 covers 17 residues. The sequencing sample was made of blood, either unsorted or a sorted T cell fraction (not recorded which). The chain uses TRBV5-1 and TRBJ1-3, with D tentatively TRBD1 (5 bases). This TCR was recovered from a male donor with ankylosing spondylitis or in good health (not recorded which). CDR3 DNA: TGCGCCAGCAGCCTCGTCCAGGGCGCTAATTCCGGAAACACCATATATTTT. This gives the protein CASSLVQGANSGNTIYF.